This is a list of T cell receptor beta chains from one sample in a study of shared clonotypes between healthy human individuals. The method was immunoSEQ multiplex PCR; TCRdb's version includes in-frame clones alone and lacks a portion of them. The data contain about 680,000 clones, roughly nine tenths of them singletons. Input material: naive CD8+ T cells sorted from blood. The source is a man aged 25 to 45 in good health. The conserved cysteine and the conserved F or W are not part of the CDR3 here. A D gene is named only where the DNA matches it firmly.

TRBV27,NA,TRBJ2-7,ASSLSEGAPYEQY
TRBV11-2,NA,TRBJ2-7,ASSSSGEEQY
TRBV7-6,NA,TRBJ2-7,ASSLSSRFYEQY
TRBV7-9,NA,TRBJ2-7,ASSFSTLDLYEQY
TRBV11-2,TRBD2,TRBJ2-7,ASSSSGLAVRDYEQY
TRBV27,NA,TRBJ1-1,ASSPGNTEAF
TRBV5-4,NA,TRBJ2-2,ASSSPTGSSTGELF
TRBV14,TRBD1,TRBJ2-2,ASSLWPGGTGELF
TRBV2,NA,TRBJ2-7,ATNTGKRSYEQY
TRBV7-8,NA,TRBJ2-1,ASSLRAYNEQF
TRBV13,TRBD2,TRBJ2-1,ASIRASGNDEQF
TRBV2,NA,TRBJ2-3,ASAPVEALGPDTQY
TRBV7-9,TRBD1,TRBJ2-7,ASSPLGDRSYEQY
TRBV27,TRBD2,TRBJ2-7,ASSFVPPGLAAYEQY
TRBV28,NA,TRBJ2-7,ASSSRRDDHYEQY
TRBV7-6,TRBD1,TRBJ2-6,ASSPRDRGSPVDVLT
TRBV4-1,NA,TRBJ1-1,ASSRGTEAF
TRBV4-1,NA,TRBJ2-7,ASSQALTGREQY
TRBV10-2,NA,TRBJ1-5,ASSVQGSGQPQH
TRBV5-6,NA,TRBJ1-4,ASSVSGLPYGKLF
TRBV10-2,NA,TRBJ2-1,ASSEPHSYNEQF
TRBV14,NA,TRBJ1-1,ASSQASQTGYMNTEAF
TRBV7-9,NA,TRBJ2-5,ASSLLPFGLGETQY
TRBV27,TRBD2,TRBJ2-7,ASSPSGRNEQY
TRBV4-3,NA,TRBJ2-7,ASSQDWGSYEQY
TRBV10-2,NA,TRBJ1-5,ASSEGGGSQPQH
TRBV5-1,TRBD2,TRBJ2-5,ASSLNQRGQETQY
TRBV7-9,NA,TRBJ2-5,ASSFDSWTKETQY
TRBV6-4,NA,TRBJ1-4,ASSVGAGEKLF
TRBV19,NA,TRBJ2-2,ASSSASGELF
TRBV4-3,NA,TRBJ2-3,ASSQDGDSAFTDTQY
TRBV28,NA,TRBJ2-1,ASSLIGGGYNEQF
TRBV9,TRBD2,TRBJ2-1,ASSVGAGGPYNEQF
TRBV25-1,NA,TRBJ1-5,ATRGRDSNQPQH
TRBV27,TRBD2,TRBJ2-2,ASSPLGSGRIAGELF
TRBV29-1,NA,TRBJ2-1,SVGGTGNEQF
TRBV27,TRBD2,TRBJ2-1,ASRLGASGGYHNEQF
TRBV7-2,NA,TRBJ2-1,ASSLQDTLYSEQF
TRBV27,TRBD1,TRBJ2-7,ASSSYRDRGYEQY
TRBV27,TRBD2,TRBJ2-7,ASPGLAGEGEQY
TRBV7-8,NA,TRBJ1-5,ASSDGTNQPQH
TRBV18,NA,TRBJ2-7,ASSPESPTYEQY
TRBV4-3,NA,TRBJ2-1,ASSQAWGPEFTYNEQF
TRBV4-2,NA,TRBJ1-5,ASSQDWGEQPQH
TRBV18,NA,TRBJ2-3,ASTGAGPDTQY
TRBV27,NA,TRBJ2-1,ASSLSARASYNEQF
TRBV5-1,NA,TRBJ1-1,ASSFYAVGGEAF
TRBV28,NA,TRBJ1-1,ASSFGMTELTEAF
TRBV10-2,NA,TRBJ2-2,ASSDRRNTGELF